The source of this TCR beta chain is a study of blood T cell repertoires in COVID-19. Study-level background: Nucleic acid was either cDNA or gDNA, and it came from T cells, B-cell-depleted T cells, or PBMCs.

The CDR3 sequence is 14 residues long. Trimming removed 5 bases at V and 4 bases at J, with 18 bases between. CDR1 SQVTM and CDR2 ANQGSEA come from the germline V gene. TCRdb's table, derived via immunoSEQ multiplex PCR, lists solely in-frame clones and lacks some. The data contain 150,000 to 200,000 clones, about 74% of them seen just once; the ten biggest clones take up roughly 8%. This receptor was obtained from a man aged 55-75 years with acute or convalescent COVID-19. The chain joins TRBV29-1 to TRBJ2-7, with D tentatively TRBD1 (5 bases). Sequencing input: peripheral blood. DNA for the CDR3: TGCAGCGTTATCGCTCGGACCACAGGTTACGAGCAGTACTTC. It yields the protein CSVIARTTGYEQYF.